This T cell receptor beta chain comes out of a study of shared clonotypes between healthy human individuals. Whole-study context: Contributing individuals were a couple of females and a few males aged 18 to 49. Per donor, three plates held CD4 naive cells, three held CD4 memory, two held CD8 naive and one held CD8 memory.

Splitting of each subset's genomic DNA was done evenly across several immunoSEQ plates. Only in-frame clones appear in the TCRdb table, and some are missing; sequencing was by immunoSEQ multiplex PCR. The sample shows about 960,000 clones, approximately 80% of them seen only once. V was clipped by 7 bases and J by 3 bases; unmatched bases: 8. This CDR3 has 14 residues. Germline V gene lookup returns CDR1 LGHNT and CDR2 FRNRAP. The sequencing input was memory CD4+ T cells sorted from blood. Indicated subset: CD45RA-negative fraction. The TCR originated in a man aged 18 to 29 in good health. V and J are TRBV12-5 and TRBJ2-7; 8 nucleotides agree with TRBD1. CDR3 sequence reads: CASARSGTGYEQYF. Written as DNA, the CDR3 is TGTGCTAGTGCACGCTCCGGGACAGGCTACGAGCAGTACTTC.